What follows is one T cell receptor beta chain and its context. The sample belongs to a study of control samples from healthy donors and cancer patients. TCRdb's table, derived via immunoSEQ multiplex PCR, lists solely in-frame clones and lacks some. This table holds 170,000 or so clones, almost 90% found once. The CDR3 loop spans 13 amino acids. Trimming took 3 bases from V and 4 from J, leaving 7 bases between them. The V gene's germline CDR1 is KGHSH and CDR2 LQKENI. The genes are TRBV18 and TRBJ1-3; D ambiguous. This receptor was obtained from a woman in her 50s in good health. The sequenced sample was blood. The CDR3 loop is CASSPGEGNTIYF. The CDR3 region has the DNA TGTGCCAGCTCACCTGGTGAGGGAAACACCATATATTTT.